The 19 T cell receptor beta chains below come from one sample, sequenced in a study of CD8 T cells in ankylosing spondylitis. TCRdb fed the 5' RACE reads into MiXCR, producing one record per CDR3 protein. This sample yields about 750,000 distinct CDR3 sequences, of which 19% are seen a single time; under 20% belongs to the top ten. Study conclusions and caveats: Seemingly characteristic of ankylosing spondylitis blood was a TCR beta motif consisting of about 8 highly homologous variants.

Their antigen targets remain unknown. The material sequenced was blood, either unsorted or a sorted T cell fraction (not recorded which). These receptors originate from a male donor with ankylosing spondylitis.

V gene TRBV11-2 combines with J gene TRBJ1-1; D may be TRBD1 (6 bases). The CDR3 has 16 amino acids. V was shortened by 5 bases and J by 8 bases, with 24 bases between the two germline ends. The germline gives CDR1 SGHAT, CDR2 FQNNGV. DNA of the CDR3: TGTGCCAGCAGCCCACCAACCCCACAGGGTCTAACGGAAGCTTTCTTT. This codes for CASSPPTPQGLTEAFF. Variable domain in full (rest from reference TRBV11-2 and TRBJ1-1): EAGVAQSPRYKIIEKRQSVAFWCNPISGHATLYWYQQILGQGPKLLIQFQNNGVVDDSQLPKDRFSAERLKGVDSTLKIQPAKLEDSAVYLCASSPPTPQGLTEAFFGQGTRLTVV.

The rearrangement uses TRBV6-2 or TRBV6-3 and TRBJ2-7; possible D gene TRBD2, 6 bases. From germline, CDR1 is MNHEY and CDR2 SVGEGT. V was shortened by 4 bases and J by 12 bases, with 13 bases between the two germline ends. This CDR3 has 11 residues. The CDR3 coding sequence is TGTGCCAGCAGTTTTCCCGGGACTTTGTACTTC. This codes for CASSFPGTLYF.

This clonotype was recorded a few times. The V gene is TRBV12-3 or TRBV12-4, the J gene TRBJ2-3, with a possible D match to TRBD1 (5 bases). CDR3 length: 14 amino acids. Trimming shortened V by 8 bases and J by 0 bases, and 12 bases separated the two germline ends. The CDR3 loop reads CASHLGASTDTQYF. CDR3 bases: TGTGCCAGCCATCTAGGGGCTAGCACAGATACGCAGTATTTT.

The chain carries TRBV20-1 and TRBJ2-7; D unresolved. Trimming shortened V by 5 bases and J by 3 bases, and 11 bases separated the two germline ends. The CDR3 covers 12 residues. Germline CDR1 reads DFQATT; CDR2 reads SNEGSKA (reference sequence). The CDR3 loop reads CSAARTNYEQYF. The CDR3 DNA sequence: TGCAGTGCTGCCAGGACCAACTACGAGCAGTACTTC.

V is TRBV12-3 or TRBV12-4 and J is TRBJ2-1; 9 bases are shared with TRBD1. The CDR3 sequence is 15 residues long. The V gene end was trimmed by 5 bases and the J gene end by 7 bases; junction bases not matched to a gene: 9. CDR3 coding DNA: TGTGCCAGCAGTACGCCGGGACAGGGCCGGAATGAGCAGTTCTTC. Translating gives CASSTPGQGRNEQFF.

This clonotype was detected a few times. The chain is built from TRBV27 and TRBJ2-3; the match to TRBD2 covers 11 bases. With 4 bases clipped from V and 8 bases from J, the junction kept 14 bases outside the gene matches. Germline CDR1 MNHEY, CDR2 SMNVEV (reference sequence). The CDR3 contains 17 residues. DNA of the CDR3: TGTGCCAGCAGTTCTAGCCCCGTTAGCGGGAGGGCCCCTACGCAGTATTTT. Residues: CASSSSPVSGRAPTQYF.

This clonotype was observed a few times. The rearrangement uses TRBV6-5 and TRBJ2-7, with 7 positions matching TRBD1. Germline CDR1 reads MNHEY; CDR2 reads SVGAGI. The V and J ends lost 2 bases and 2 bases, in that order; junction bases with no gene match: 6. The CDR3 has 15 residues. The CDR3 region is CASSYTKGATYEQYF. The CDR3 region has the DNA TGTGCCAGCAGTTACACTAAGGGGGCGACCTACGAGCAGTACTTC.

This clonotype appeared many times. CDR3 sequence (DNA): TGTGCCAGCAGCTCAAGACTAGCGGAAGAGACCCAGTACTTC. This encodes CASSSRLAEETQYF. This chain joins TRBV7-2 and TRBJ2-5; the match to TRBD2 covers 9 bases. From germline, CDR1 is SGHTA and CDR2 FQGNSA. J lost 3 bases, V lost 4 bases, and 3 bases had no gene match. The CDR3 is 14 residues long.

The CDR3 DNA reads TGCGCCAGCAGCCCACCAGGTGGGATTTTTCAGCCCCAGCATTTT. This gives the protein CASSPPGGIFQPQHF. V is TRBV4-1 and J is TRBJ1-5, with unresolved D. Trimming took off 4 bases at V and 6 bases at J, with 16 bases between the two ends. Germline loops: CDR1 MGHRA, CDR2 YSYEKL. The CDR3 has 15 residues.

This chain uses TRBV5-6 with TRBJ2-3, with D perhaps matching TRBD1 (6 bases). V was trimmed by 0 bases and J by 4 bases, leaving 12 bases between them. Germline CDR1 is SGHDT and CDR2 is YYEEEE. CDR3 length: 15 amino acids. In DNA, the CDR3 is TGTGCCAGCAGCTTGGCCACAGGGTGGTCAGATACGCAGTATTTT. Protein product: CASSLATGWSDTQYF.

The V gene is TRBV20-1, the J gene TRBJ1-1; the D is unclear. CDR3 length equals 14 residues. Between the trimmed V and J ends, which lost 6 bases and 0 bases, there was a span of 14 bases. The germline gives CDR1 DFQATT, CDR2 SNEGSKA (reference sequence). The CDR3 region has the DNA TGCAGTGCCCCGGCGGGCAGGATGAACACTGAAGCTTTCTTT. Translation gives CSAPAGRMNTEAFF.

This chain links TRBV20-1 with TRBJ2-3, with D perhaps being TRBD1 or TRBD2 (6 bases each). This CDR3 spans 12 amino acids. The V end lost 8 bases, the J end lost 5 bases, and 14 bases lay between the germline ends. Germline V gene data show CDR1 as DFQATT and CDR2 as SNEGSKA (reference sequence). The CDR3, as DNA: TGCAGTCGGCCGGGGGCGAAAGATACGCAGTATTTT. It is translated as CSRPGAKDTQYF.

V and J are TRBV4-1 and TRBJ1-2; perhaps TRBD1 as D (6 bases). There are 16 residues in the CDR3. V dropped 3 bases and J dropped 2 bases, with 16 bases sitting between them. From germline, CDR1 is MGHRA and CDR2 YSYEKL. The CDR3 sequence is CASSHGQLEPNYGYTF. The CDR3 DNA reads TGCGCCAGCAGCCACGGACAGCTCGAGCCAAACTATGGCTACACCTTC.

The chain joins TRBV12-3 or TRBV12-4 to TRBJ2-5, with 7 nucleotides matching TRBD2. After removal of 3 bases from V and 3 bases from J, the junction contained 7 bases not matched to a gene. This CDR3 contains 15 residues. The CDR3 spells CASSFRDGGKETQYF. The CDR3 coding sequence is TGTGCCAGCAGTTTTCGGGACGGGGGGAAAGAGACCCAGTACTTC.

This clonotype was counted between two and nine times. The chain links TRBV10-3 to TRBJ2-7; a weak D match, TRBD1 (6 bases). Germline V lookup: CDR1 ENHRY, CDR2 SYGVKD. V lost 3 bases to trimming and J lost 2 bases, with 17 bases between them. The CDR3 runs to 16 residues. CDR3 nucleotides: TGTGCCATCAGTGATTTCCAGGACAGAATCCCCTACGAGCAGTACTTC. The encoded protein is CAISDFQDRIPYEQYF.

CDR3 coding DNA: TGTGCCAGCAGCGAGGGACCAGGCCCCTACGAGCAGTACTTC. This gives the protein CASSEGPGPYEQYF. The chain employs TRBV7-8 and TRBJ2-7, with D perhaps assigned TRBD1 or TRBD2 (5 bases each). Per the germline V gene, CDR1 is SGHVS and CDR2 is FQNEAQ. The CDR3 length is 14 residues. Trimming pared 5 bases from V and 2 bases from J, leaving 13 bases between.

This clonotype has ten or more counts. V and J are TRBV12-3 or TRBV12-4 and TRBJ1-1, with D unclear. The CDR3 consists of 12 residues. The germline V and J ends were trimmed by 3 bases and 7 bases, with 9 bases remaining between them. The DNA of the CDR3 is TGTGCCAGCAGTTTTAGAGGAATTGAAGCTTTCTTT. Translated, it gives CASSFRGIEAFF.

J is TRBJ2-7 and V is TRBV5-1; D is possibly TRBD2 (5 bases). Trimming stripped 4 bases from V and 3 bases from J, with 14 bases between. CDR1 SGHRS and CDR2 YFSETQ come from the germline V gene. This CDR3 comprises 14 residues. CDR3 loop: CASSPEAGNYEQYF. DNA for the CDR3: TGCGCCAGCAGCCCGGAGGCCGGAAACTACGAGCAGTACTTC.

This sequence joins TRBV9 and TRBJ2-2, with TRBD2 matching 9 bases. The V gene's germline CDR1 is SGDLS and CDR2 YYNGEE. V trimming: 0 bases; J trimming: 3 bases; junction bases outside the gene matches: 6. The CDR3 extends over 17 amino acids. Written as DNA, the CDR3 is TGTGCCAGCAGCGTAGAGGGTAGCGGGGGTTACACCGGGGAGCTGTTTTTT. This encodes CASSVEGSGGYTGELFF.